Reported below is one TCR beta chain. The data derive from a study of blood T cell repertoires in COVID-19. Germline V CDR1 and CDR2: GTSNPN, SVGIG (reference sequence). This CDR3 contains 13 residues. Trimming removed 1 base from V and 8 bases from J, with 11 bases in between. Authors' processing steps: Researchers report that nucleated cell counts were estimated from reference gene primer amplification. TCRdb's copy holds only in-frame clones and misses some; the assay was immunoSEQ multiplex PCR. The D gene and trimming were derived from the DNA, and the V and J assignments and clone size from that table. Among 95,000 to 150,000 clones, about 81% were seen once, and the ten largest hold 3.5% to 4%.

The source is a woman aged 45-59 years with acute or convalescent COVID-19. Source material: peripheral blood. The chain recombines TRBV30 with TRBJ1-4, with D perhaps TRBD1 (5 bases). The CDR3 nucleotides read TGTGCCTGGAGTGACCTAACAGGCGAAAAACTGTTTTTT. Translated: CAWSDLTGEKLFF.